The sequence of this TCR beta chain was determined in a study of CXCR3-negative and CXCR3-positive naive CD8 T cells (dated by TCRdb to the late 2010s). In terms of the full investigation: In total, approximately 130 million TRB reads were obtained, corresponding to roughly 1.5 +/- 0.3 million reads per library. Diversity and physicochemical repertoire analyses covered some ten donors pooled from two independent experiments. For the TRBV-TRBJ cluster analysis, the naive subsets came from 5 donors, while the memory cells came from 3 donors. Study-wide conclusions, independent of this receptor: TRB CDR3s from CXCR3-positive naive cells showed higher hydrophobicity (lower Kidera factor 4), lower energy, and higher strength and volume indices than CXCR3-negative naive cells. Both naive subsets had comparably high repertoire diversity, while memory CD8+ T cells had much lower repertoire diversity. Similar TRBV-TRBJ usage was shown by naive CXCR3-negative and CXCR3-positive cells from the same donor, whereas distinct patterns were shown by memory cells. Freshly isolated PBMCs were used for most assays because CXCR3 expression partially decreased after cryopreservation. Because surface CD5, which is linked to self-reactivity in mice, was comparable between the naive subsets, TCR interaction strength was also inferred from TRB CDR3 physicochemical properties.

Worth noting for this clonotype: It lacks a known antigen.

For each CD8+ T cell subset, flow sorting was done in triplicate, and a few hundred thousand cells per subset went directly into RLT lysis buffer. To exclude memory contaminants, naive CD8+ T cells were stringently defined as CD45RO-CCR7+CD27+CD95-. Using standard density gradient centrifugation, peripheral blood mononuclear cells were isolated from buffy coats. Naive CXCR3-negative and CXCR3-positive CD8+ T cells were flow-sorted using a FACSAria III. Total RNA was extracted from sorted cells with an RNeasy Mini Kit. The instrument given in TCRdb is NextSeq 550. The Human TCR Profiling Kit (MiLaboratory) was used to make UMI-labeled 5' RACE TRB cDNA libraries. The full amount of extracted RNA was used for cDNA synthesis, and the full amount of resulting cDNA was used for PCR amplification. Libraries were prepared in parallel with an identical number of PCR cycles. The original pipeline was this. MIGEC and MiXCR extracted about 57,000 +/- 9,900 unique UMI-labeled TRB cDNA molecules per library, requiring at least two reads per UMI. On average, each library contained approximately 40,000 +/- 10,000 functional in-frame TRB CDR3 nucleotide clonotypes without stop codons. After downsampling to 5000 UMI-labeled TRB molecules per sample, diversity metrics, including normalized Shannon-Wiener and Chao1, were computed in VDJtools. For the central five CDR3 residues, VDJtools calculated physicochemical properties weighted by clonotype size, namely interaction energy, strength, volume and Kidera factor 4. Once TCRdb had reprocessed the reads, it stored one entry per CDR3 protein sequence and supplied no DNA. It is TCRdb's table, rather than the study itself, that gives the V and J calls and clone size. The sample's records list under 110,000 distinct CDR3 sequences. In total, the top ten clones hold 0.35% to 0.4% of the sample.

This sequence originates from a human donor in good health. Some clones in this sample may be carry-over from other donors' samples. Specimen: naive CXCR3+ CD8+ T cells from blood. The cell subset or site label corresponds to: CD45RO-CCR7+CD27+CD95- naive CD8+ T cells expressing CXCR3 (TNR3+).

The CDR3 protein is CASRAGSQPQHF. The chain is assembled from TRBV12-3 or TRBV12-4 and TRBJ1-5; without DNA, the TCRdb call of TRBD1 cannot be checked. Spanning cysteine to phenylalanine, the CDR3 consists of 12 amino acids. No DNA is given.